The 11 T cell receptor beta chains below all came from one sample that was sequenced in a study of T cell changes during pregnancy in multiple sclerosis. TCRdb's table, derived via immunoSEQ multiplex PCR, lists solely in-frame clones and lacks some. The repertoire consists of about 65,000 clones, with 92% occurring once and the leading ten covering just over 3%. Sequenced material: CD8+ T cells from peripheral blood mononuclear cells, taken in the third trimester of pregnancy. These receptors came from a female donor in good health, enrolled as a control in a pregnancy study.

The sample holds one count of this clone. The chain has TRBV7-9 and TRBJ1-2, with a tentative D call TRBD1 (6 bases). The germline V and J ends were trimmed by 4 bases and 4 bases, with 10 bases remaining between them. The CDR3 is 13 residues long. Germline CDR1 and CDR2: SEHNR and FQNEAQ (reference sequence). CDR3 sequence reads: CASSSQGFYGYTF. DNA for the CDR3: TGTGCCAGCAGCTCTCAGGGGTTCTATGGCTACACCTTC.

The chain joins TRBV25-1 to TRBJ2-7; D is possibly TRBD1 (6 bases). CDR1 is MGHDK, CDR2 SYGVNS, per germline. Between the trimmed V and J ends, which lost 3 bases and 3 bases, there was a span of 21 bases. The CDR3 loop spans 17 amino acids. In DNA form, the CDR3 reads TGTGCCAGCAGTGATGCCCCCGACAACAGGGTGCGCTACGAGCAGTACTTC. Translating it yields CASSDAPDNRVRYEQYF.

The chain carries TRBV19 and TRBJ1-1; D remains ambiguous. The CDR3 has 13 amino acids. V was cut by 3 bases and J by 1 base, with 6 bases left in between. Looked up from germline, CDR1 is LNHDA and CDR2 is SQIVND (reference sequence). The DNA of the CDR3 is TGTGCCAGTAGTATCTCCCGGAACACTGAAGCTTTCTTT. Its protein is CASSISRNTEAFF.

Only a few counts were recorded for this clone. The chain couples TRBV6-5 to TRBJ1-2; D is perhaps TRBD1 (6 bases). V lost 6 bases to trimming and J lost 8 bases, with 13 bases between them. The CDR3 runs to 12 residues. Per the germline V gene, CDR1 is MNHEY and CDR2 is SVGAGI. The CDR3 spells CASSATGSGYTF. The DNA of the CDR3 is TGTGCCAGCAGCGCGACAGGCTCCGGCTACACCTTC.

The chain couples TRBV5-1 to TRBJ1-1; D is possibly TRBD1 (6 bases). In germline, CDR1 is SGHRS, CDR2 YFSETQ. Trimming removed 2 bases from V and 1 base from J, with 18 bases in between. This CDR3 region has 17 residues. DNA for the CDR3: TGCGCCAGCAGCTTCATGGACAGCGCGGACCCGAACACTGAAGCTTTCTTT. Its translation is CASSFMDSADPNTEAFF. The whole variable domain, filled in from reference TRBV5-1 and TRBJ1-1, reads KAGVTQTPRYLIKTRGQQVTLSCSPISGHRSVSWYQQTPGQGLQFLFEYFSETQRNKGNFPGRFSGRQFSNSRSEMNVSTLELGDSALYLCASSFMDSADPNTEAFFGQGTRLTVV.

The rearrangement uses TRBV9 and TRBJ1-5, with D maybe TRBD1 (6 bases). Germline V CDR1 and CDR2: SGDLS, YYNGEE. Between the trimmed V and J ends, which lost 0 bases and 6 bases, there was a span of 13 bases. The CDR3 has 15 residues. CDR3 sequence reads: CASSVGGGSGQPQHF. The CDR3 DNA is TGTGCCAGCAGCGTAGGGGGGGGCAGTGGTCAGCCCCAGCATTTT.

The chain links TRBV27 to TRBJ1-1; D unclear. The germline V and J ends were trimmed by 5 bases and 4 bases, with 11 bases remaining between them. The germline gives CDR1 MNHEY, CDR2 SMNVEV (reference sequence). The CDR3 extends over 13 amino acids. The CDR3 region is CASSPAPVTEAFF. Written as DNA, the CDR3 is TGTGCCAGCAGTCCCGCCCCGGTCACTGAAGCTTTCTTT.

The chain joins TRBV9 to TRBJ1-1; a weak D match, TRBD1 (6 bases). Trimming removed 7 bases from V and 2 bases from J, with 27 bases in between. Looked up from germline, CDR1 is SGDLS and CDR2 is YYNGEE. The CDR3 contains 18 residues. CDR3 bases: TGTGCCAGCTCCCCCAGGGGAGGGGGAGCCTCACTTAACACTGAAGCTTTCTTT. Translating it yields CASSPRGGGASLNTEAFF.

The V gene is TRBV2, the J gene TRBJ1-2, with TRBD1 matching over 9 bases. Per germline, CDR1 SNHLY and CDR2 FYNNEI. The CDR3 consists of 14 residues. V shed 5 bases, J shed 5 bases, and the junction held 6 bases outside the gene matches. DNA for the CDR3: TGTGCCAGCAGTCCGGGACAGGGAGGGTATGGCTACACCTTC. Amino acids: CASSPGQGGYGYTF.

This chain joins TRBV27 and TRBJ1-2; perhaps TRBD1 as D (6 bases). This CDR3 region has 14 residues. Germline CDR1 MNHEY, CDR2 SMNVEV (reference sequence). Trimming stripped 5 bases from V and 4 bases from J, with 14 bases between. CDR3 DNA sequence: TGTGCCAGCAGTGGGGGGGGCGGACGCTATGGCTACACCTTC. This gives the protein CASSGGGGRYGYTF.

This clone occurred a few times. The sample carries other DNA sequences with the same CDR3. The J gene is TRBJ2-7, the V gene TRBV5-1, with D perhaps TRBD1 (5 bases). CDR1 and CDR2 (germline): SGHRS, YFSETQ. The CDR3 length is 14 residues. V shed 0 bases and J shed 0 bases, with 7 bases lying between them. CDR3 nucleotide sequence: TGCGCCAGCAGCTTGGAAGACAGCTCCTACGAGCAGTACTTC. It translates to CASSLEDSSYEQYF. Variable domain in full (rest from reference TRBV5-1 and TRBJ2-7): KAGVTQTPRYLIKTRGQQVTLSCSPISGHRSVSWYQQTPGQGLQFLFEYFSETQRNKGNFPGRFSGRQFSNSRSEMNVSTLELGDSALYLCASSLEDSSYEQYFGPGTRLTVT.